This T cell receptor (beta chain) came from a study of shared clonotypes between healthy human individuals. Overall study results and limits: Incomplete sequencing of sorted subsets was indicated by rarefaction despite large depth.

V was clipped by 4 bases and J by 5 bases, with 12 bases between them. Germline-derived CDR1 and CDR2 are SGDLS and YYNGEE. The CDR3 is made up of 13 amino acids. The genomic DNA of each subset was split evenly across several immunoSEQ plates. It was 200 ng DNA, approximately 30,000 T cell genomes, that sorted-subset replicate PCRs used. Libraries were prepared by immunoSEQ multiplex PCR; TCRdb keeps only in-frame clonotypes and omits some of them. The data show 2 million to 2.5 million clones, with 90% to 97% seen just once and over 0.1% held by the top ten. In regard to this clone: What it binds is not known.

This TCR came from a man younger than 35 in good health. The rearrangement links TRBV9 to TRBJ2-5; tentative D call: TRBD2 (6 bases). Sequencing input: naive CD4+ T cells sorted from blood. Subset noted: CD45RA+ positively selected. In DNA form, the CDR3 reads TGTGCCAGCAGCAGGACGGGGGAGGAGACCCAGTACTTC. Its translation: CASSRTGEETQYF.